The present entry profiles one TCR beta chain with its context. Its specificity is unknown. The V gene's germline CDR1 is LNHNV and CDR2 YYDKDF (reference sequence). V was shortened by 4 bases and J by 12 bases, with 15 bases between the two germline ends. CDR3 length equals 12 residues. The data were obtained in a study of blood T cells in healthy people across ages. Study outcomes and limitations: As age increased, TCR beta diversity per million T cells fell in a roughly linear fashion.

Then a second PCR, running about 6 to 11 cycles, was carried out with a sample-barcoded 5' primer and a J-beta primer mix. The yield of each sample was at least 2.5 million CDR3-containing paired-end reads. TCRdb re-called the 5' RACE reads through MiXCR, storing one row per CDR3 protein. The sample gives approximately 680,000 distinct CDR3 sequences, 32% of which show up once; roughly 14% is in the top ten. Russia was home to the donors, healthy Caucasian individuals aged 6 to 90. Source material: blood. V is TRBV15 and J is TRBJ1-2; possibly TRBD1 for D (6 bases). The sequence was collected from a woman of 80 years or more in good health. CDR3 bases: TGTGCCACCAGCACCCTACAGGGACTACACACCTTC. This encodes CATSTLQGLHTF. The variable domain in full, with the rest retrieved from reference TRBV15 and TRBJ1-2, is DAMVIQNPRYQVTQFGKPVTLSCSQTLNHNVMYWYQQKSSQAPKLLFHYYDKDFNNEADTPDNFQSRRPNTSFCFLDIRSPGLGDTAMYLCATSTLQGLHTFGSGTRLTVV.